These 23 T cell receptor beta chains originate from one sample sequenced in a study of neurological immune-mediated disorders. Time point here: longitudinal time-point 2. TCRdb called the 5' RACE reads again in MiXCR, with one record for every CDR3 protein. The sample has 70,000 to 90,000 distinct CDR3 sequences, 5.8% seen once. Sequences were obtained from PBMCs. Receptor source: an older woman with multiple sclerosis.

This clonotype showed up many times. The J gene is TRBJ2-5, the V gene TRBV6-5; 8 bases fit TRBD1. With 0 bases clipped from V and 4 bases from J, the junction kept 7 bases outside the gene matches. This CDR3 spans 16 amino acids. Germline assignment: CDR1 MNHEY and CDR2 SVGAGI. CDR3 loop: CASSYSTGEGPETQYF. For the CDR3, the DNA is TGTGCCAGCAGTTACTCGACAGGGGAAGGCCCAGAGACCCAGTACTTC.

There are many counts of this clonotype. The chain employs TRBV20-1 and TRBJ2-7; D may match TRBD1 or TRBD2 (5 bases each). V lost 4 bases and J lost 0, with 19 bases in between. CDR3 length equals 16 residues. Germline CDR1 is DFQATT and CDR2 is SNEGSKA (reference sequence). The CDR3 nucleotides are TGCAGTGCTACCTCAAGCCGCGAGGGGAGCTCCTACGAGCAGTACTTC. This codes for CSATSSREGSSYEQYF.

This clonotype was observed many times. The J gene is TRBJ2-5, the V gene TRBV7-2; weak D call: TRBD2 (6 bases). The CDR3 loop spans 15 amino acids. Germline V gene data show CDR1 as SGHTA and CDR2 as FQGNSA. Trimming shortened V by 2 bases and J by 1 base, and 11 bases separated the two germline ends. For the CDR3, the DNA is TGTGCCAGCAGCTTAATGGGCGGGGCCCAAGAGACCCAGTACTTC. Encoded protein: CASSLMGGAQETQYF.

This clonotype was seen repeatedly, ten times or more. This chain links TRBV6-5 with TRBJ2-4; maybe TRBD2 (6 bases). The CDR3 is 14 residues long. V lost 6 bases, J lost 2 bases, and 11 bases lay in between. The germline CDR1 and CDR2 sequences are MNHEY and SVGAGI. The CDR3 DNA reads TGTGCCAGCAGCAATGGAGGGACCAAAAACATTCAGTACTTC. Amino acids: CASSNGGTKNIQYF.

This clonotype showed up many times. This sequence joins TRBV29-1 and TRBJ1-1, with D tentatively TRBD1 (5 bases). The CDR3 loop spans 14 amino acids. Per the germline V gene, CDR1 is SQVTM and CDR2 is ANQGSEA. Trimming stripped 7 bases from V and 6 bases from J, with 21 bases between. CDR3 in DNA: TGCAGCGCCTCGGGGGGGTTCGGTCTAGCTGAAGCTTTCTTT. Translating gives CSASGGFGLAEAFF.

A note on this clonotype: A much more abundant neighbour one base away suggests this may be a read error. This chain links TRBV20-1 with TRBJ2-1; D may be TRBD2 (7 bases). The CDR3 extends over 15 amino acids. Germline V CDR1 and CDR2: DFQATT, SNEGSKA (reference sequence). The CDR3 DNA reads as TGCAGTGCTAGAGAATGGGGGGGGGCTACTGATGAGAAGTTCTTC. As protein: CSAREWGGATDEKFF.

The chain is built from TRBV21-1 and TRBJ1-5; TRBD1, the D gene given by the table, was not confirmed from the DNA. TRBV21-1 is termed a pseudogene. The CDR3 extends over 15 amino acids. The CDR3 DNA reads TGTGCCAGCAGCAAAACCGGGACAGGGGATCAGCCCCAGCATTTT. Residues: CASSKTGTGDQPQHF.

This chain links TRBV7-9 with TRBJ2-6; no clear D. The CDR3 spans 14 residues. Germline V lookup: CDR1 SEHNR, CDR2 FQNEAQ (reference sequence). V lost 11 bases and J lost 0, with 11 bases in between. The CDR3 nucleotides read TGTGCCGGCACGTTGGTCTCTGGGGCCAACGTCCTGACTTTC. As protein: CAGTLVSGANVLTF.

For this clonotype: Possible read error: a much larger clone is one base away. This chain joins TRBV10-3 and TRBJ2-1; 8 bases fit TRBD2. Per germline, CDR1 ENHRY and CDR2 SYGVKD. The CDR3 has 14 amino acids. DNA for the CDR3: TGTGCCATCAGATGGGGACTAGATTACAATGAGCGGTTCTTC. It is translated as CAIRWGLDYNERFF.

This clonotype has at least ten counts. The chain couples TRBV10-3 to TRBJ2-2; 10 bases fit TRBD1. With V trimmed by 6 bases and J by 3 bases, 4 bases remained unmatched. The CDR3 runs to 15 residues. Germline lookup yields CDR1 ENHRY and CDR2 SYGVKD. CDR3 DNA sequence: TGTGCCATCAGGACCGGGACAGGGGACACCGGGGAGCTGTTTTTT. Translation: CAIRTGTGDTGELFF.

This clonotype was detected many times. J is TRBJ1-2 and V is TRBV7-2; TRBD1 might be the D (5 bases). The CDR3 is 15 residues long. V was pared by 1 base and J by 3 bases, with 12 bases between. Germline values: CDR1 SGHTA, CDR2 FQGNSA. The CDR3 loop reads CASSLGQGSYYGYTF. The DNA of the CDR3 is TGTGCCAGCAGCTTAGGCCAGGGATCTTACTATGGCTACACCTTC.

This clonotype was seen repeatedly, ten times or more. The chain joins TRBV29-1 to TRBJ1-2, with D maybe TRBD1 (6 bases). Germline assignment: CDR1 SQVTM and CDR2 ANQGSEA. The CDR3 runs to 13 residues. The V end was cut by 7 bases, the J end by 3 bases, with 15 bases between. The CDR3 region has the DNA TGCAGCGCCTCACCACAGGGCGACTATGGCTACACCTTC. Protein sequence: CSASPQGDYGYTF.

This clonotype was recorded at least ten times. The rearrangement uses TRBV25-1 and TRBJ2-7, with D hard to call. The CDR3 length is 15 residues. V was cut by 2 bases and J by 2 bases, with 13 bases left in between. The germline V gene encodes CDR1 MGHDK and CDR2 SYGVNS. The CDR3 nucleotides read TGTGCCAGCAGTGAACCAGGTGTTCGGGCCTACGAGCAGTACTTC. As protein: CASSEPGVRAYEQYF.

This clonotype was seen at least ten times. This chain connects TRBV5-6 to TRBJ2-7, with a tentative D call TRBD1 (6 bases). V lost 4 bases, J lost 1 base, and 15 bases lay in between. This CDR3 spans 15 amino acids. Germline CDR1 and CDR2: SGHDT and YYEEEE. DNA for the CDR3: TGTGCCAGCAGCAGACAGGAGTATCAATCCTACGAGCAGTACTTC. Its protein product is CASSRQEYQSYEQYF.

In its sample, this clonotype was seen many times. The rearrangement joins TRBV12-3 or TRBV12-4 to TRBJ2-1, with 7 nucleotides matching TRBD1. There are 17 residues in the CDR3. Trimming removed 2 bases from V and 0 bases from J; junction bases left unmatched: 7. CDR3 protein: CASSLWTGMSSYNEQFF. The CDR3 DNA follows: TGTGCCAGCAGTTTATGGACAGGTATGAGCTCCTACAATGAGCAGTTCTTC.

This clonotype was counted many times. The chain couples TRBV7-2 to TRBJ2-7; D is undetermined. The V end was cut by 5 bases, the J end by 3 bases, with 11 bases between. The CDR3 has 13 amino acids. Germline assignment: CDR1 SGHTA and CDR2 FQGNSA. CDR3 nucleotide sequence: TGTGCCAGCAGCCCATCCGTAAACTACGAGCAGTACTTC. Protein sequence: CASSPSVNYEQYF.

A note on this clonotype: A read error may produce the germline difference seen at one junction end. The CDR3 protein is CASSSGHGGYGYTF. Here the CDR3 DNA reads TGTGCCAGCAGCTCCGGACATGGCGGCTATGGCTACACCTTC. The V call is TRBV5-1, the J call TRBJ1-2, with D perhaps matching TRBD1 (5 bases). The CDR3 is 14 amino acids. CDR1 and CDR2 from the germline V gene are SGHRS and YFSETQ.

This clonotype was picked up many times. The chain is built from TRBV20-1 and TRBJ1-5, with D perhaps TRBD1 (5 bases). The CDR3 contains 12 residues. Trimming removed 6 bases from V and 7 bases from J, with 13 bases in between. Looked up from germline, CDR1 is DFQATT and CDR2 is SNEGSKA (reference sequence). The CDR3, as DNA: TGCAGTGCGGAAGAGGGGATGCAGCCCCAGCATTTT. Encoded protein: CSAEEGMQPQHF.

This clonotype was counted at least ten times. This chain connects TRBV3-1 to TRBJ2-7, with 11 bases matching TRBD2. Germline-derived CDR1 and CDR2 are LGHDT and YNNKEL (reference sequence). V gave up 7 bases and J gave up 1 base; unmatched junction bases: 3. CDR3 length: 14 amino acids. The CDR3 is CASTRLAGSYEQYF. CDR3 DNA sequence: TGTGCCAGCACCAGACTAGCGGGGTCCTACGAGCAGTACTTC.

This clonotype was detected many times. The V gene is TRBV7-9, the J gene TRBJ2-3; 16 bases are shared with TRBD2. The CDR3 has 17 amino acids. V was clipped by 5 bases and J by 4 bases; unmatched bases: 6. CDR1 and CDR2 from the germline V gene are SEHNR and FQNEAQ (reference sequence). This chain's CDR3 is CASSLGLAGGLADTQYF. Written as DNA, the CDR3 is TGTGCCAGCAGCCTGGGACTAGCGGGGGGGCTAGCAGATACGCAGTATTTT.

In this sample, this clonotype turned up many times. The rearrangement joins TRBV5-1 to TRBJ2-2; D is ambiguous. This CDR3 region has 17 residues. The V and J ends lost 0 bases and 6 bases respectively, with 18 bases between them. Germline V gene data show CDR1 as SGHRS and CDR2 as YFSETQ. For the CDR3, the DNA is TGCGCCAGCAGCTTGGATCGGATCGACGGCCCAGCCGGGGAGCTGTTTTTT. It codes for CASSLDRIDGPAGELFF.

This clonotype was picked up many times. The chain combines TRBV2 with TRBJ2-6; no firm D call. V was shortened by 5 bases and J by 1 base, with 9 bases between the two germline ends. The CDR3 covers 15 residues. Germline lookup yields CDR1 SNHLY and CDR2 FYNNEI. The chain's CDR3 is CASSPLGSGANVLTF. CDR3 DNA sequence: TGTGCCAGCAGTCCCCTGGGTTCTGGGGCCAACGTCCTGACTTTC.

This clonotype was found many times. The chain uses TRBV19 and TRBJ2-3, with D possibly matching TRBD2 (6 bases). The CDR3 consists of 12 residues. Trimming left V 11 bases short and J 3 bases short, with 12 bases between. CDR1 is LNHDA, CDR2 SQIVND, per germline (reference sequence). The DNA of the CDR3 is TGTGCCGGACCCGCGGGAACAGATACGCAGTATTTT. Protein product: CAGPAGTDTQYF.